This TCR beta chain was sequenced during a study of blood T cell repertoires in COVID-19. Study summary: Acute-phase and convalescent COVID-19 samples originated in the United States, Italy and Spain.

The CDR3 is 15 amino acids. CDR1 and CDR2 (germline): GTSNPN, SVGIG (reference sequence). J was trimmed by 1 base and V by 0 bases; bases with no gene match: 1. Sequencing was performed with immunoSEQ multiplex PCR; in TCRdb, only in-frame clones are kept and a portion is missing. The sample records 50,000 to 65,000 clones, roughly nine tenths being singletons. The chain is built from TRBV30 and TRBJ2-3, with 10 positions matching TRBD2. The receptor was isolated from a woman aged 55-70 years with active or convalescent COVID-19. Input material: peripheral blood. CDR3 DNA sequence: TGTGCCTGGAGTGTTCTAGCGGGGGGCACAGATACGCAGTATTTT. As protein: CAWSVLAGGTDTQYF.